This T cell receptor (beta chain) was identified in a study of T cell changes during pregnancy in multiple sclerosis (dated by TCRdb to 2018 to 2020). In the study overall: The study looked at changes in the T cell repertoire across pregnancy in women with multiple sclerosis.

About this clone itself: What antigen it recognizes has not been identified. The sample holds no much larger clone one base away, and base qualities are not on file.

The library was obtained by the immunoSEQ multiplex PCR assay. What TCRdb holds here is the immuneACCESS table cut down to in-frame rearrangements. Part of the clones is not present; checked against another copy, under half of the missing clones reflect an unresolved V gene, and the others are unexplained. The sample records approximately 35,000 clones, about 90% of which are singletons. Jointly, the top ten make up about 3% of the sample. This TCR derives from a female donor in good health, enrolled as a control in a pregnancy study. Here the sequenced sample was CD4+ T cells from peripheral blood mononuclear cells, taken in the third trimester of pregnancy.

For the CDR3, the sequence is CASSIYREGNSPLHF. Read as DNA, the sequence is TGTGCCAGCAGCATATACAGGGAGGGGAATTCACCCCTCCACTTT. The chain is encoded by TRBV7-9 joined to TRBJ1-6; the D gene is perhaps TRBD1, from 6 matching bases. V drops 5 bases and J drops 7 bases, leaving 15 bases in between. CDR1 and CDR2, looked up from the germline V gene (reference sequence), are SEHNR and FQNEAQ. The cysteine opens and the phenylalanine closes a CDR3 of 15 amino acids. Only CDR3 DNA is held: 45 bases, read in frame from base 1.